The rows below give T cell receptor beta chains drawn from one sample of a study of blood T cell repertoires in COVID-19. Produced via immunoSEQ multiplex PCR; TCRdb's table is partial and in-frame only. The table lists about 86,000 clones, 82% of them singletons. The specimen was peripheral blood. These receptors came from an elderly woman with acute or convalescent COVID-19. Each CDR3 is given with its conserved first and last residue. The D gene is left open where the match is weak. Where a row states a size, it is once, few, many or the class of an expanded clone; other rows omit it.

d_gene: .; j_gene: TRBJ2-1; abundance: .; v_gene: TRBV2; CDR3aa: CASSDGLANEQFF; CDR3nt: TGTGCCAGCAGTGATGGTTTAGCAAATGAGCAGTTCTTC
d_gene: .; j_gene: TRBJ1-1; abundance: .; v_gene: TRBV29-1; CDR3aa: CSVEAGAATEAFF; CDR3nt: TGCAGCGTTGAGGCAGGGGCTGCCACTGAAGCTTTCTTT
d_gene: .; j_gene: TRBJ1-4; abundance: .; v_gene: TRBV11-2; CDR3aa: CASSLDRDTGRGNEKLFF; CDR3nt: TGTGCCAGCAGCTTAGATCGTGACACTGGACGGGGGAATGAAAAACTGTTTTTT
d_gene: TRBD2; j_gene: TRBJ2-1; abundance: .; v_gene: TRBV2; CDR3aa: CASSELAGGPSSYNEQFF; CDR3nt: TGTGCCAGCAGTGAACTAGCGGGAGGCCCCAGCTCCTACAATGAGCAGTTCTTC
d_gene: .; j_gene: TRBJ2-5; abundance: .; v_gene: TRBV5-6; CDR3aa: CASSLQAGVVQETQYF; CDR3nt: TGTGCCAGCAGCCTCCAGGCAGGGGTAGTCCAAGAGACCCAGTACTTC
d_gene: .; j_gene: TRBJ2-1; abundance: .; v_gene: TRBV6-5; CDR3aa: CASSYSLGGLQFF; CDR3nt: TGTGCCAGCAGTTACAGCCTTGGGGGACTTCAGTTCTTC
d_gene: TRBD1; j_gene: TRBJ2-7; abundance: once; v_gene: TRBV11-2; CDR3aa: CASSSGTGPYEQYF; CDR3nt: TGTGCCAGCAGCTCCGGGACAGGGCCCTACGAGCAGTACTTC
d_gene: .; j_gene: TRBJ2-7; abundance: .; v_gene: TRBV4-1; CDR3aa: CASSQGGLSGEQYF; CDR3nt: TGCGCCAGCAGCCAAGGGGGGCTATCAGGCGAGCAGTACTTC
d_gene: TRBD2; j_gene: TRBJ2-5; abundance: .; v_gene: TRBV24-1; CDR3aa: CATSEYSGLAGGRETQYF; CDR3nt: TGTGCCACCAGTGAATACTCGGGACTAGCGGGAGGGAGGGAGACCCAGTACTTC
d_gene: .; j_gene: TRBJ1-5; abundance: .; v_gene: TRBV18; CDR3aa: CASSPPSGRQPQHF; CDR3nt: TGTGCCAGCTCACCACCGAGCGGGAGGCAGCCCCAGCATTTT
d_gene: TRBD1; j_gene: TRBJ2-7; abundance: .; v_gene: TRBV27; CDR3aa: CASSFNGQARPYEQYF; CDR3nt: TGTGCCAGCAGTTTTAATGGACAGGCCCGACCCTACGAGCAGTACTTC
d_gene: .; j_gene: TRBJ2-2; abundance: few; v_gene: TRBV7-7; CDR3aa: CASSPDRNTGELFF; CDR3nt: TGTGCCAGCAGCCCGGACAGGAACACCGGGGAGCTGTTTTTT
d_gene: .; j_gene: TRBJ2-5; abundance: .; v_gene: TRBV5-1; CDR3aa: CASSSGDYQETQYF; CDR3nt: TGCGCCAGCAGCTCGGGGGACTACCAAGAGACCCAGTACTTC
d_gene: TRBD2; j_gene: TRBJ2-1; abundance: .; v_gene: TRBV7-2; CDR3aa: CASSLGLAGLPYNEQFF; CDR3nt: TGTGCCAGCAGCTTAGGATTAGCGGGACTCCCCTACAATGAGCAGTTCTTC
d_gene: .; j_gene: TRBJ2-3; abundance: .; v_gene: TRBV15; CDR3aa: CATSRERLTQYF; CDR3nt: TGTGCCACCAGCAGAGAGAGACTGACGCAGTATTTT
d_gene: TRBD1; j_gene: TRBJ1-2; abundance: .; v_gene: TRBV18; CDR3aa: CASSPGQGFYGYTF; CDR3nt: TGTGCCAGCTCCCCGGGACAGGGGTTCTATGGCTACACCTTC
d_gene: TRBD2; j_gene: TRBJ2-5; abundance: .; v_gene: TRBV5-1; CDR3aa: CASSLGTSGAGETQYF; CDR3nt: TGCGCCAGCAGCCTCGGGACTAGCGGGGCGGGGGAGACCCAGTACTTC
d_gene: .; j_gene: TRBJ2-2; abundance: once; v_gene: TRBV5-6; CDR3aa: CASSPQGRTGELFF; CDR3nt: TGTGCCAGCAGCCCGCAGGGCCGAACCGGGGAGCTGTTTTTT
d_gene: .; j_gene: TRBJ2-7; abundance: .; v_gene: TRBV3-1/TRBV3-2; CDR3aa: CASAPPGVYYEQYF; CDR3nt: TGTGCCAGCGCCCCACCGGGGGTGTACTACGAGCAGTACTTC
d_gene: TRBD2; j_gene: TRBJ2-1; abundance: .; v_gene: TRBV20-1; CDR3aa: CSASILAGGMNEQFF; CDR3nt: TGCAGTGCTAGTATTCTAGCGGGGGGGATGAATGAGCAGTTCTTC
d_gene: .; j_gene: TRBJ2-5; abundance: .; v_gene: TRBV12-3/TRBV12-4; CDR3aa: CASSFLYQETQYF; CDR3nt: TGTGCCAGCAGTTTCCTGTACCAAGAGACCCAGTACTTC
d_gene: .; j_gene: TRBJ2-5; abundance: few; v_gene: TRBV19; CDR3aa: CASSRGAETQYF; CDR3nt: TGTGCCAGTAGCCGGGGGGCAGAGACCCAGTACTTC
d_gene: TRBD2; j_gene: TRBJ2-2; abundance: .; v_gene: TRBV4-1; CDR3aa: CASSHAGGPPNTGELFF; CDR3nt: TGCGCCAGCAGCCACGCGGGGGGACCTCCGAACACCGGGGAGCTGTTTTTT
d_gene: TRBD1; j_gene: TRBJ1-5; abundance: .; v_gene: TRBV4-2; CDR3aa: CASSSQGGSNQPQHF; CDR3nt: TGTGCCAGCAGCTCACAGGGGGGAAGCAATCAGCCCCAGCATTTT
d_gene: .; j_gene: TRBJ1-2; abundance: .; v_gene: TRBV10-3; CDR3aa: CAISELRTGGSYTF; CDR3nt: TGTGCCATCAGTGAGCTCCGAACAGGAGGGAGCTACACCTTC
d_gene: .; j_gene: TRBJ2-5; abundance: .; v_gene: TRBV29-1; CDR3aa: CSVQETVQETQYF; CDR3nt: TGCAGCGTCCAAGAGACAGTCCAAGAGACCCAGTACTTC
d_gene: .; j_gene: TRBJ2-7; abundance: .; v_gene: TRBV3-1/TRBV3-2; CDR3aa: CASSAGEPYEQYF; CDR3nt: TGTGCCAGCTCCGCAGGGGAACCCTACGAGCAGTACTTC
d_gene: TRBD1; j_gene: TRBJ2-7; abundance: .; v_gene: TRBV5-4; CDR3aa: CASSQGQGWYEQYF; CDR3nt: TGTGCCAGCAGCCAGGGACAGGGTTGGTACGAGCAGTACTTC
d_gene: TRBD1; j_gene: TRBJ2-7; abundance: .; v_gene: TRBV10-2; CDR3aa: CASAGTDRSYEQYF; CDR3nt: TGCGCCAGCGCCGGGACAGATCGTTCCTACGAGCAGTACTTC
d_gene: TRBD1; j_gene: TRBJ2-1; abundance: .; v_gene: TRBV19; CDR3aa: CASSLDPPGTGYNEQFF; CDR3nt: TGTGCCAGTAGCCTAGACCCCCCGGGGACAGGGTACAATGAGCAGTTCTTC
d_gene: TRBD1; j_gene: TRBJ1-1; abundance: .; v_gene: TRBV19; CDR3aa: CASRGTAGAFF; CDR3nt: TGTGCCAGTAGGGGGACAGCGGGAGCTTTCTTT
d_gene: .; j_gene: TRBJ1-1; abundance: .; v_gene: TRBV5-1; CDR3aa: CASSLARTTGNPEAFF; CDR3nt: TGCGCCAGCAGCCTGGCAAGGACCACAGGGAACCCTGAAGCTTTCTTT
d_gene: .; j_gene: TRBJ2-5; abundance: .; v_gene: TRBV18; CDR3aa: CASSPPTVQETQYF; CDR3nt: TGTGCCAGCTCACCACCGACTGTCCAAGAGACCCAGTACTTC
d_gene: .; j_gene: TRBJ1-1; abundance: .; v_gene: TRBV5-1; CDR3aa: CASKDPMNTEAFF; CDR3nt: TGCGCCAGCAAAGATCCTATGAACACTGAAGCTTTCTTT
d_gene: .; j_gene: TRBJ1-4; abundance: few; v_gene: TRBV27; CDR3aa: CASSLRRNEKLFF; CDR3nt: TGTGCCAGCAGTTTAAGGAGGAATGAAAAACTGTTTTTT
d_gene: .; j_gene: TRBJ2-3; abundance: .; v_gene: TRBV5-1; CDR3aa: CASTGGGGTDTQYF; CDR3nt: TGCGCCAGCACTGGTGGCGGTGGCACAGATACGCAGTATTTT
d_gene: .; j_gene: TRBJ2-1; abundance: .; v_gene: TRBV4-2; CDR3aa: CASSQEVGPLGGNEQFF; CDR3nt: TGTGCCAGCAGCCAAGAGGTCGGGCCCTTAGGGGGCAATGAGCAGTTCTTC
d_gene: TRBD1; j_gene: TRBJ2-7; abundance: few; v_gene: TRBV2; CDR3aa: CARGDRAYEQYF; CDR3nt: TGTGCCAGGGGGGACAGAGCCTACGAGCAGTACTTC
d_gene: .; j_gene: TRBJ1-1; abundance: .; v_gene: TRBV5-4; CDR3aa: CASSHTQNTEAFF; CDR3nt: TGTGCCAGCAGTCACACGCAGAACACTGAAGCTTTCTTT
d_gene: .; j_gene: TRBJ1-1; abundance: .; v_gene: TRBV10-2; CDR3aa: CASSEFAGPKAEAFF; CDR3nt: TGCGCCAGCAGTGAGTTTGCAGGGCCAAAAGCTGAAGCTTTCTTT
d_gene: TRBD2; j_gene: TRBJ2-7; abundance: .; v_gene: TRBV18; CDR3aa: CASSPPSLAGRYEQYF; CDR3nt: TGTGCCAGCTCACCACCATCACTAGCGGGGAGGTACGAGCAGTACTTC
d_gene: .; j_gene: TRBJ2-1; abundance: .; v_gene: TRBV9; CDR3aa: CASSVSGNEQFF; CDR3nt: TGTGCCAGCAGCGTATCGGGGAATGAGCAGTTCTTC
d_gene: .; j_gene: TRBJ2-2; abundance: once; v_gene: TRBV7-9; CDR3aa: CASSSALRGQKLFF; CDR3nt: TGTGCCAGCAGCTCTGCCCTCCGGGGTCAGAAGCTGTTTTTT
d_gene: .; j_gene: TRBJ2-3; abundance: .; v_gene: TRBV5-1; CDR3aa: CASSPGQYTDTQYF; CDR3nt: TGCGCCAGCAGCCCAGGACAGTACACAGATACGCAGTATTTT
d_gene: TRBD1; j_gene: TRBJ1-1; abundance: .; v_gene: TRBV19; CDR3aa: CASTTTGMNTEAFF; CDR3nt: TGTGCCAGTACTACGACAGGGATGAACACTGAAGCTTTCTTT
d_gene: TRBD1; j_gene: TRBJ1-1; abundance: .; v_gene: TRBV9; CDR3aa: CASSGTTNRQGRVNTEAFF; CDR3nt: TGTGCCAGCAGCGGAACGACTAACCGACAGGGGAGAGTGAACACTGAAGCTTTCTTT
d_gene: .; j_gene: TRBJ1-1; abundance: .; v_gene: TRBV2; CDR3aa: CASSGPRGGTEAFF; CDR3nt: TGTGCCAGCAGTGGCCCCAGGGGTGGCACTGAAGCTTTCTTT